The clone carrying this T cell receptor (beta chain) has only a few counts. This CDR3 region has 14 residues. From germline, CDR1 is PRHDT and CDR2 FYEKMQ (reference sequence). The V end was cut by 2 bases, the J end by 4 bases, with 11 bases between. The data belong to a study of PD-1 blockade in classical Hodgkin lymphoma. In every patient, relapse followed autologous stem cell transplantation, while exposure to brentuximab vedotin differed. Best responses were complete response, partial response or progressive disease. Profiled with immunoSEQ multiplex PCR; TCRdb holds only in-frame clones, not every one. The sample includes 84,000 or so clones, around 90% of them seen just once.

The receptor comes from a human donor with classical Hodgkin lymphoma. The chain has TRBV13 and TRBJ1-1; D is ambiguous. Sequences were derived from peripheral blood mononuclear cells (PBMCs), sampled before the second cycle of nivolumab. The CDR3 nucleotides are TGTGCCAGCAGCTTATTCGGGGTGATCACTGAAGCTTTCTTT. Encoded protein: CASSLFGVITEAFF.